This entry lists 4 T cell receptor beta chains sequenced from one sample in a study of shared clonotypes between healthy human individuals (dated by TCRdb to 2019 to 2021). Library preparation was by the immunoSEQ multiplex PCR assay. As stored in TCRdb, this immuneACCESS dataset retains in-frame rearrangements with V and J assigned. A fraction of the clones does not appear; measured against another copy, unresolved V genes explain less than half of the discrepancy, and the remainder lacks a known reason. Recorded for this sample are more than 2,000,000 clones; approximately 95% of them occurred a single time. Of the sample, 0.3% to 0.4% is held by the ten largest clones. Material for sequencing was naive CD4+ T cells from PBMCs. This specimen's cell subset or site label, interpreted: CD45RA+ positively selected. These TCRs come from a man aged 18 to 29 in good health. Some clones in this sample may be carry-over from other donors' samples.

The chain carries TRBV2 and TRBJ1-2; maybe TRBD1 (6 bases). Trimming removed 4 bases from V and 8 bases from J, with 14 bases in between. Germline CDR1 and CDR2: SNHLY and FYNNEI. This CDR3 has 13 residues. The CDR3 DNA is TGTGCCAGCAGTGTGAACAGGGAGGGCGGCTACACCTTC. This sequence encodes CASSVNREGGYTF.

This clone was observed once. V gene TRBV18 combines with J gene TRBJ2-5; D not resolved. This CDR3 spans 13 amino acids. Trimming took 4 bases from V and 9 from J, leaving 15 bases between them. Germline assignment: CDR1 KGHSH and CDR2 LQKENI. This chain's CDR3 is CASSQSRISPQYF. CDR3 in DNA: TGTGCCAGCTCACAGTCCCGGATAAGCCCCCAGTACTTC.

The chain's CDR3 is CASSRQLQGIYGYTF. Written as DNA, the CDR3 is TGTGCCAGCAGCCGTCAACTTCAGGGGATTTATGGCTACACCTTC. This sequence joins TRBV7-8 and TRBJ1-2, with D possibly matching TRBD1 (6 bases). CDR1 SGHVS and CDR2 FQNEAQ come from the germline V gene. CDR3 length equals 15 residues. The V and J ends lost 5 bases and 5 bases respectively, with 18 bases between them.

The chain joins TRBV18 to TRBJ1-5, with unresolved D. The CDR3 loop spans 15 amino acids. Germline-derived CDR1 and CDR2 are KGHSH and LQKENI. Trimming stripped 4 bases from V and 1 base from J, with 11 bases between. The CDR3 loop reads CASSLSVGSNQPQHF. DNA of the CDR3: TGTGCCAGCTCACTTAGCGTTGGGAGCAATCAGCCCCAGCATTTT.